This T cell receptor (beta chain) is drawn from a study of T cell clonotyping in hematopoietic cell transplantation (dated by TCRdb to the early 2020s). Looking at the study overall: Recipient samples taken before transplant were obtained following cytoreduction. A total of some 140 blood samples were gathered in the study from roughly 40 consecutive transplant recipients along with their related donors. Patient recruitment ran from late 2015 to early 2017, and follow-up continued until September 2020 or death.

With respect to this clone: Its antigen has not been determined. No base qualities exist here, and no much larger clone lies one base off it.

What the authors observed across the whole study: Just a small fraction of recipient repertoires overlapped with donor repertoires, and more than 95% appeared de novo at the given depth. Donor and pretransplant recipient Inverse Simpson Index values predicted broader posttransplant TCR repertoire diversity. Sample size was limited, and cells were not sorted, so CD4 and CD8 repertoire contributions could not be separated. After transplant, TCR diversity in recipients dropped, and pathologically expanded clonotypes increased progressively from day 30 to day 180.

The CDR3 starts with the cysteine, ends with the phenylalanine, and has 14 residues. Only the CDR3 portion is preserved as DNA: 42 bases, with reading frame beginning at the first base. Sequences MDHEN (CDR1) and SYDVKM (CDR2) are obtained from the germline V gene. Trimming costs V 5 bases and J 8 bases, and their ends lie 18 bases apart. Sample time point, as interpreted from the label and publication: recipient sample about 28 days before transplant, after cytoreduction. Blood from recipients was drawn about 28 days before transplant and again at days 30, 100 and 180 after transplant. Using Nuclei Lysis Solution, genomic DNA was extracted from unfractionated peripheral blood mononuclear cells that were either fresh or cryopreserved. The immunoSEQ assay, a bias-controlled multiplex PCR with V- and J-specific primers, was used to amplify TCR beta CDR3 regions from genomic DNA. A second PCR step added a proprietary barcode and Illumina adapter sequences to the CDR3 amplicons. CDR3 libraries were sequenced on an Illumina MiSeq instrument. Processing in the source paper ran as follows. Export and quality control were done with immunoSEQ Analyzer 3.0, while downstream analyses used R Bioconductor and Immunarch. Only productive rearrangements in the normalized downsampled data set went into calculating the repertoire metrics. Clonotypes larger than 5 templates in the normalized cohort were defined as pathologically expanded. The Inverse Simpson Index served as the measure of repertoire diversity. To capture all clonotypes, the CMV-specificity analyses were run on the non-normalized data set. TCRdb took over this immuneACCESS table, retaining in-frame rearrangements with V and J assigned. Such tables are incomplete; in checked studies, under half of the missing clones stem from an unresolved V gene, and the remainder is unexplained. Clonal size and the V and J genes are those of that table, whereas D and trimming came from the DNA. This sample gives about 80,000 clones in total; almost 97% of them show up just once. The ten largest clones represent roughly 1.5% of the sample.

Source: peripheral blood mononuclear cells, taken before stem cell transplant. This sequence uses TRBV28 and TRBJ1-1; the best D guess is TRBD1, with 6 bases matching. This clonotype was sampled from a woman aged 45-65 years with acute myeloid leukemia. Some clones in this sample may be carry-over from other donors' samples. CDR3 sequence: CASSVGALLREAFF. The nucleotides read TGTGCCAGCAGTGTGGGGGCGCTCTTGAGAGAAGCTTTCTTT.